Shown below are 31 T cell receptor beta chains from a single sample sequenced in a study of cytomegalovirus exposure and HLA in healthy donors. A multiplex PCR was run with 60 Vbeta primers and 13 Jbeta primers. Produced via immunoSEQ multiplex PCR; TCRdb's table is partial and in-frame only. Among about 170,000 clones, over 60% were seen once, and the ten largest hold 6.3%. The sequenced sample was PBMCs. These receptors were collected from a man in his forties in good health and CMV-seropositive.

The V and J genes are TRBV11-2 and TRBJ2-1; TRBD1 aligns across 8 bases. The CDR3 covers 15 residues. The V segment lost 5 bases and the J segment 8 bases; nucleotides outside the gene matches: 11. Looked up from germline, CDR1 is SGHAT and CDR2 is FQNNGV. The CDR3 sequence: CASSPRQGRWDEQFF. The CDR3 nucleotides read TGTGCCAGCAGCCCCCGACAGGGGCGGTGGGATGAGCAGTTCTTC. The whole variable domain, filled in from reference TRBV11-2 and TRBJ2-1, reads EAGVAQSPRYKIIEKRQSVAFWCNPISGHATLYWYQQILGQGPKLLIQFQNNGVVDDSQLPKDRFSAERLKGVDSTLKIQPAKLEDSAVYLCASSPRQGRWDEQFFGPGTRLTVL.

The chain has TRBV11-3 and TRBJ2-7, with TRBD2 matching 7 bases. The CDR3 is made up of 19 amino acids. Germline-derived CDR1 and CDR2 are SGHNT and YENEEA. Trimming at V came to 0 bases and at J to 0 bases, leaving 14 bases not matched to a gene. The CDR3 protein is CASSLDVSTSAESSYEQYF. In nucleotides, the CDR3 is TGTGCCAGCAGCTTAGATGTCTCCACTAGCGCCGAAAGCTCCTACGAGCAGTACTTC.

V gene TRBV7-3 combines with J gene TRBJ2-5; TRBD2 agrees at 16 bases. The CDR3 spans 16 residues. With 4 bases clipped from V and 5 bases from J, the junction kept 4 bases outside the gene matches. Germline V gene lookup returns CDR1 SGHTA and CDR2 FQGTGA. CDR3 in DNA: TGTGCCAGCAGCTCAGGGACTAGCGGGAGGGCGGAGACCCAGTACTTC. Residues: CASSSGTSGRAETQYF.

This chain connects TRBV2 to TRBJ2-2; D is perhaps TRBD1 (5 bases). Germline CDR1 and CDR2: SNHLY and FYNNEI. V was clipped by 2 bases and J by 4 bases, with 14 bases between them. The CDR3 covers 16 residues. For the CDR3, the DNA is TGTGCCAGCAGTGAACATGGGGCAGGTAGCACCGGGGAGCTGTTTTTT. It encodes CASSEHGAGSTGELFF.

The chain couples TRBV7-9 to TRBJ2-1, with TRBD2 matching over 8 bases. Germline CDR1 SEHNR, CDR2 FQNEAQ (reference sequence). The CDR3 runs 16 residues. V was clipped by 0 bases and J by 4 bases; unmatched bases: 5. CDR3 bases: TGTGCCAGCAGCTTAGCGCCAACTAGCGGATACAATGAGCAGTTCTTC. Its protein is CASSLAPTSGYNEQFF.

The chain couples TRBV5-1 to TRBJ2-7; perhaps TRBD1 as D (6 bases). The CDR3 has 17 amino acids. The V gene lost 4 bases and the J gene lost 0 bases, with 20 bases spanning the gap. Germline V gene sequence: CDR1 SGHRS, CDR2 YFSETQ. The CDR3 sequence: CASSPAPQGPGSYEQYF. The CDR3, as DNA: TGCGCCAGCAGCCCTGCTCCTCAGGGGCCAGGCTCCTACGAGCAGTACTTC.

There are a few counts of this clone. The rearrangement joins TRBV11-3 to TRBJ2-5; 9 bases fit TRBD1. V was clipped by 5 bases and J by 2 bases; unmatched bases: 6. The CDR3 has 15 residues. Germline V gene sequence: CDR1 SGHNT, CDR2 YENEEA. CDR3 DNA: TGTGCCAGCAGCCCCTACGGGACAGGGCAAGAGACCCAGTACTTC. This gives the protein CASSPYGTGQETQYF.

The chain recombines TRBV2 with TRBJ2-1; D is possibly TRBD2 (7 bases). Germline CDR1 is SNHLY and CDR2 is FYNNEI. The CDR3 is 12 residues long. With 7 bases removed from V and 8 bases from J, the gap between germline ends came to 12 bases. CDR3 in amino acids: CASTQGGDEQFF. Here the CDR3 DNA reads TGTGCCAGCACCCAAGGGGGGGATGAGCAGTTCTTC.

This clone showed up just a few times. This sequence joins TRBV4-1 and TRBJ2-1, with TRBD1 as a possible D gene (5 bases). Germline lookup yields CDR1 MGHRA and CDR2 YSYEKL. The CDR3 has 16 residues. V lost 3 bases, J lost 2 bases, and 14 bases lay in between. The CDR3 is CASSQGQGETYNEQFF. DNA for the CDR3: TGCGCCAGCAGCCAGGGCCAGGGTGAGACCTACAATGAGCAGTTCTTC.

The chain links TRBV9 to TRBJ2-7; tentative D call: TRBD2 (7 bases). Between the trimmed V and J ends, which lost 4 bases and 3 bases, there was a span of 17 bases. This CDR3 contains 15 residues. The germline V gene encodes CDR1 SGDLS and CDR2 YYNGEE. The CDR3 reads CASSPGGRAGYEQYF. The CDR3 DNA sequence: TGTGCCAGCAGCCCCGGGGGGCGGGCGGGCTACGAGCAGTACTTC. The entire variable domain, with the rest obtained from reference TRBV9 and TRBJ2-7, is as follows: DSGVTQTPKHLITATGQRVTLRCSPRSGDLSVYWYQQSLDQGLQFLIQYYNGEERAKGNILERFSAQQFPDLHSELNLSSLELGDSALYFCASSPGGRAGYEQYFGPGTRLTVT.

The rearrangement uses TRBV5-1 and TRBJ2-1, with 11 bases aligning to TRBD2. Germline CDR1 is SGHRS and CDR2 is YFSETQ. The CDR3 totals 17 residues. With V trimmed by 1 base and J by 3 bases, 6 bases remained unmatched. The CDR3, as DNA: TGCGCCAGCAGCTTGTCACCCACTAGCGGGAGCTACAATGAGCAGTTCTTC. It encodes CASSLSPTSGSYNEQFF. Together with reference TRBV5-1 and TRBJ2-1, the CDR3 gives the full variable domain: KAGVTQTPRYLIKTRGQQVTLSCSPISGHRSVSWYQQTPGQGLQFLFEYFSETQRNKGNFPGRFSGRQFSNSRSEMNVSTLELGDSALYLCASSLSPTSGSYNEQFFGPGTRLTVL.

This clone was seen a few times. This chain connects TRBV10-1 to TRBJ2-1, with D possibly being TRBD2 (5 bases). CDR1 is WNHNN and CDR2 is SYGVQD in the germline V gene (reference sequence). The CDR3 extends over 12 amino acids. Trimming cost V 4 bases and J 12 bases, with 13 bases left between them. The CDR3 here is CASSGRTPAQFF. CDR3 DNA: TGCGCCAGCAGTGGCAGGACTCCGGCGCAGTTCTTC.

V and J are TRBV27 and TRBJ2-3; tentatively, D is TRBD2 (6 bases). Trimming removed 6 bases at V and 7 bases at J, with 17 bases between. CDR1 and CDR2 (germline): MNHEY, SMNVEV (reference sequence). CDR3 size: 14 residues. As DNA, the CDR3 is TGTGCCAGCAGGGGACTTTACCAAGGGCATACGCAGTATTTT. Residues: CASRGLYQGHTQYF.

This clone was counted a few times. CDR3 loop: CATSNRGQGNNGYEQYF. The CDR3 DNA reads TGTGCCACCAGCAACCGGGGACAGGGTAATAACGGCTACGAGCAGTACTTC. V usage is TRBV15 and J usage is TRBJ2-7; 9 bases match TRBD1. Germline CDR1 reads LNHNV; CDR2 reads YYDKDF (reference sequence). Trimming took 4 bases from V and 3 from J; bases not matched to a gene: 13. CDR3 length: 17 amino acids.

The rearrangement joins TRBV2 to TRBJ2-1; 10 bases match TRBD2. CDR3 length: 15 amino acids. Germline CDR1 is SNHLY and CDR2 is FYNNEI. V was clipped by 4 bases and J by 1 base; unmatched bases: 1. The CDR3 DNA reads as TGTGCCAGCAGTGGGGGACTAGCGTCCTACAATGAGCAGTTCTTC. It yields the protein CASSGGLASYNEQFF.

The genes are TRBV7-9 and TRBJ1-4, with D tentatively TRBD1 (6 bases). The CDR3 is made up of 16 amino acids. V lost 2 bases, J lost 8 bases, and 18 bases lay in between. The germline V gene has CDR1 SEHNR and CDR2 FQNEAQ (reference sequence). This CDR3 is CASSLKAGPQGEKLFF. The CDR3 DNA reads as TGTGCCAGCAGCTTAAAGGCAGGGCCCCAGGGGGAAAAACTGTTTTTT.

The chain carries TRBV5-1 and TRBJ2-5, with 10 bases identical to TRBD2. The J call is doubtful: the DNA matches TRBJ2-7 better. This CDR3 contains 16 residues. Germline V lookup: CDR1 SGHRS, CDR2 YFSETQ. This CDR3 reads CASSLGEREGSYEQYF. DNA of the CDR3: TGCGCCAGCAGCTTAGGAGAGCGGGAGGGATCCTACGAGCAGTACTTC.

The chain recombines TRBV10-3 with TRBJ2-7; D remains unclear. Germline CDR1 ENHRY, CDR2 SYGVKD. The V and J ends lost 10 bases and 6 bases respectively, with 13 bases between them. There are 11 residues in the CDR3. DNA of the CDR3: TGTGCCACCAAAGTAGATCTCGAGCAGTACTTC. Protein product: CATKVDLEQYF.

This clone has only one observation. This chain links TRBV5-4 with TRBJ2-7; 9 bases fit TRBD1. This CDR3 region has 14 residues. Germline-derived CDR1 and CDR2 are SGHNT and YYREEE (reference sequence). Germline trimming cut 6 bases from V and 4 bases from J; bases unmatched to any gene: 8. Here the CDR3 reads CASTPGQGGYEQYF. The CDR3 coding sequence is TGTGCCAGCACCCCGGGACAGGGAGGATACGAGCAGTACTTC.

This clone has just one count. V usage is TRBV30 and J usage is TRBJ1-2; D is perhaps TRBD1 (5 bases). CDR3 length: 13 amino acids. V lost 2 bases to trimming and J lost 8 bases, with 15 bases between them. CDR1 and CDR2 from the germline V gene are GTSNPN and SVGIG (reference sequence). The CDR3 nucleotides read TGTGCCTGGAGTCAGGGAGGGGCCCCGGGCTACACCTTC. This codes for CAWSQGGAPGYTF.

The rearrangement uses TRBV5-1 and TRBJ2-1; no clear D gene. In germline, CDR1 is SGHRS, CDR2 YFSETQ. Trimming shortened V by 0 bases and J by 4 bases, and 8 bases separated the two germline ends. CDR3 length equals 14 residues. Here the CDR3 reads CASSLEARYNEQFF. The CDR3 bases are TGCGCCAGCAGCTTGGAGGCTAGATACAATGAGCAGTTCTTC.

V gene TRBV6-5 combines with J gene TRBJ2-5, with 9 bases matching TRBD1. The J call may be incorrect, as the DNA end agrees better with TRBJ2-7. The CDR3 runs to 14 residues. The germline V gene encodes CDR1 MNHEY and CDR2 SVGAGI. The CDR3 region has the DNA TGTGCCAGCAGTTTACGACAGGGGGGGTACGAGCAGTACTTC. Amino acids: CASSLRQGGYEQYF.

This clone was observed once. The CDR3 sequence is CASRGGDRGRETQYF. DNA for the CDR3: TGTGCCAGTAGGGGAGGGGACAGGGGGCGAGAGACCCAGTACTTC. The chain uses TRBV19 and TRBJ2-5; 12 nucleotides align to TRBD1. The junction had 6 bases not matched to a gene; V was cut back by 6 bases and J by 4 bases. This CDR3 spans 15 amino acids. Germline loops: CDR1 LNHDA, CDR2 SQIVND (reference sequence).

CDR3 DNA: TGTGCCAGCAGTGAAAGGAGCTACGAGCAGTACTTC. Translation gives CASSERSYEQYF. The V and J genes are TRBV6-1 and TRBJ2-7; the D is unclear. Deletions cut 2 bases from V and 3 bases from J, with 5 bases between. In germline, CDR1 is MNHNS, CDR2 SASEGT. This CDR3 is built from 12 residues.

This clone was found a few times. The CDR3 protein is CASSLVGGAGLQKQYF. The CDR3 bases are TGTGCCAGCAGCTTAGTAGGGGGAGCCGGGTTACAGAAGCAGTACTTC. The rearrangement links TRBV11-3 to TRBJ2-7, with a weak D call TRBD1 (6 bases). CDR3 length equals 16 residues. Germline-derived CDR1 and CDR2 are SGHNT and YENEEA. The germline V and J ends were trimmed by 1 base and 8 bases, with 21 bases remaining between them. Drawing the rest from reference TRBV11-3 and TRBJ2-7, the complete variable domain is EAGVVQSPRYKIIEKKQPVAFWCNPISGHNTLYWYLQNLGQGPELLIRYENEEAVDDSQLPKDRFSAERLKGVDSTLKIQPAELGDSAVYLCASSLVGGAGLQKQYFGPGTRLTVT.

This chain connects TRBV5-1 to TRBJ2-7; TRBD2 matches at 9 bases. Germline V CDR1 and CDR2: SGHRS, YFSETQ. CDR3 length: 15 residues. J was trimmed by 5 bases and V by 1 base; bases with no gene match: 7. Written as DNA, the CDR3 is TGCGCCAGCAGCTTGCCCCTAGCGGGATCCCACGAGCAGTACTTC. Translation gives CASSLPLAGSHEQYF.

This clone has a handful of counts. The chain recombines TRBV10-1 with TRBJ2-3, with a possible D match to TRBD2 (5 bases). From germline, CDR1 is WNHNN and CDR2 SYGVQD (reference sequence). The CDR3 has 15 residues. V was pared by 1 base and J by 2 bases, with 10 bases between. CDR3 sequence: CASSELGGFTDTQYF. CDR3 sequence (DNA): TGCGCCAGCAGTGAGTTAGGCGGGTTCACAGATACGCAGTATTTT.

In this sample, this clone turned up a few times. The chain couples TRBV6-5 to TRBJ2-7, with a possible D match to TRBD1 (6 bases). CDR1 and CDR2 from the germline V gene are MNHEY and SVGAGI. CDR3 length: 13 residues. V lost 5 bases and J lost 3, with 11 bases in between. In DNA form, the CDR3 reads TGTGCCAGCAGTGGGGACAACCACTACGAGCAGTACTTC. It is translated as CASSGDNHYEQYF.

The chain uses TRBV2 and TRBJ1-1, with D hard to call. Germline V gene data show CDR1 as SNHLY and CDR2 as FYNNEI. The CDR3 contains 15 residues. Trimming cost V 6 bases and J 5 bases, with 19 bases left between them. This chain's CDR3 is CASSAGGPLRTEAFF. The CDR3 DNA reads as TGTGCCAGCAGCGCTGGAGGGCCGCTGAGGACTGAAGCTTTCTTT.

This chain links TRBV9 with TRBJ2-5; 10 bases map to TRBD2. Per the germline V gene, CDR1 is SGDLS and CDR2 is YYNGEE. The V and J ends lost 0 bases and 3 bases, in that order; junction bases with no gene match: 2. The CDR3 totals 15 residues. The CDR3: CASSVGLAGEETQYF. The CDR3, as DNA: TGTGCCAGCAGCGTAGGGCTAGCGGGGGAAGAGACCCAGTACTTC.

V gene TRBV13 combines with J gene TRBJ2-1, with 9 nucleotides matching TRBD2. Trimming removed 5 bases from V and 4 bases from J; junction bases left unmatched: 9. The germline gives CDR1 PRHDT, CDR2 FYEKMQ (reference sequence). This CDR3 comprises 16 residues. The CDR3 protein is CASSARLAVLYNEQFF. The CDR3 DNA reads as TGTGCCAGCAGCGCCCGACTAGCGGTCCTATACAATGAGCAGTTCTTC.